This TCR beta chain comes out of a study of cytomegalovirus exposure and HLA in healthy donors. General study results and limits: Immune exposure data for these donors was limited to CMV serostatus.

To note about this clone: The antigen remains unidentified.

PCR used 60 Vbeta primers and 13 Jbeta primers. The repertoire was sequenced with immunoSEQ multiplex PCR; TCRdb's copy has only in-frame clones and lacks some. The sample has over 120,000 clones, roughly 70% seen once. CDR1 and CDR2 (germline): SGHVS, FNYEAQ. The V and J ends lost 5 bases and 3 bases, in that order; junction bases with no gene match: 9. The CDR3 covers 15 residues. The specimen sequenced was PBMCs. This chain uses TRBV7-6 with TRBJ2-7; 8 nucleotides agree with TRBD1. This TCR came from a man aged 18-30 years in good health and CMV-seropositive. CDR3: CASSKTGTGLYEQYF. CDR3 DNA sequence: TGTGCCAGCAGCAAAACCGGGACAGGTCTCTACGAGCAGTACTTC.